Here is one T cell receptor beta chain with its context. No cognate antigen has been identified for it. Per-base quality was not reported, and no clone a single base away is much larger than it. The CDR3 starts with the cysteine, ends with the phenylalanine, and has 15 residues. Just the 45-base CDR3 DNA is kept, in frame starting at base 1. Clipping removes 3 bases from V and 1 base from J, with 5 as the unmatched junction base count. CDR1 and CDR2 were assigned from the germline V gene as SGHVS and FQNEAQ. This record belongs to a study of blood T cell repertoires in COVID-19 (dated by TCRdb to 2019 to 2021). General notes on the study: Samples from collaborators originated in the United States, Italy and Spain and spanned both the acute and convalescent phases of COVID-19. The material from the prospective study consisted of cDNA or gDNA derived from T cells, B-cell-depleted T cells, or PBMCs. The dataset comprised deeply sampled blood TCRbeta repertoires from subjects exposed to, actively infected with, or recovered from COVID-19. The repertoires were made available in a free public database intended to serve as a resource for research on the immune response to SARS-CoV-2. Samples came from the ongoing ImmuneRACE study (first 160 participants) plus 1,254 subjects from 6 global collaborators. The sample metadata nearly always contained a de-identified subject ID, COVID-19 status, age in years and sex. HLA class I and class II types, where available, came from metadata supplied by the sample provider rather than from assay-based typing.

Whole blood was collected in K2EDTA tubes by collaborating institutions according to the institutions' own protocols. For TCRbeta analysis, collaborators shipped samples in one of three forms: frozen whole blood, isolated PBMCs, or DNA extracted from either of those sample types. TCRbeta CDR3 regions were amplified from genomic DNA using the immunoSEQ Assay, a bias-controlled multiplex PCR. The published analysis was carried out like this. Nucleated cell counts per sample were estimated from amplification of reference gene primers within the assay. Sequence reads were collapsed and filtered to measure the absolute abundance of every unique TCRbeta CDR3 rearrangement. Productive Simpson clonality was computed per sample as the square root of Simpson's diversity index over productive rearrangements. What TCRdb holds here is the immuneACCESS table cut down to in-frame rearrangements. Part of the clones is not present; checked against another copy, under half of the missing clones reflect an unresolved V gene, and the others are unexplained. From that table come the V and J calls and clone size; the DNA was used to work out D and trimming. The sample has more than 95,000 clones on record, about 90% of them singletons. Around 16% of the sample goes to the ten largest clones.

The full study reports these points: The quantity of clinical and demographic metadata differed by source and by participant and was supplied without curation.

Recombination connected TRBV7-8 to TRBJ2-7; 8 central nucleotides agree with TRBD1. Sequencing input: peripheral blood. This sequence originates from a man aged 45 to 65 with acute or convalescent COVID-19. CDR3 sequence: CASSFRQGPSYEQYF. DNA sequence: TGTGCCAGCAGCTTCAGACAGGGGCCGTCCTACGAGCAGTACTTC.